These T cell receptor beta chains were read from a single sample in a study of blood T cell repertoires in COVID-19. Sequenced by immunoSEQ multiplex PCR; TCRdb stores in-frame clones only, minus some. Among around 300,000 clones listed, roughly 89% were seen once. The sample taken for sequencing was PBMCs or T cells enriched from blood (not recorded which). These receptors were collected from a middle-aged woman who had recovered from COVID-19. The CDR3 runs from the conserved cysteine through the conserved F or W. The D gene is left open where the match is weak.

TRBV19	TRBD1	TRBJ2-3	CASSPHRGQTDTQYF
TRBV27	.	TRBJ2-7	CASSLTGGLMDEQYF
TRBV19	TRBD1	TRBJ1-2	CASSSRDRVGYTF
TRBV7-2	.	TRBJ1-2	CASSLDRVGEANYGYTF
TRBV30	.	TRBJ2-1	CAWSVSRWNEQFF
TRBV2	TRBD2	TRBJ2-7	CASRIAGGIYEQYF
TRBV19	.	TRBJ1-5	CASRTAGTSNQPQHF
TRBV23-1	.	TRBJ1-5	CASSRLAASNQPQHF
TRBV11-2	TRBD1	TRBJ1-6	CATSGTGGDANSPLHF
TRBV7-2	TRBD2	TRBJ2-7	CASSPVLAGPYEQYF
TRBV7-2	TRBD1	TRBJ1-1	CASSLQGAVWTEAFF
TRBV27	TRBD1	TRBJ1-2	CASSRDRGQGYTF
TRBV7-2	.	TRBJ1-5	CASSLGREQPQHF
TRBV30	.	TRBJ1-5	CAWSEQGNQPQHF
TRBV3-1/TRBV3-2	.	TRBJ2-3	CASSQIVSTDTQYF
TRBV11-1	.	TRBJ1-1	CASSYWTEAFF
TRBV5-1	.	TRBJ1-2	CASSLIGVGGYTF
TRBV7-9	.	TRBJ1-1	CASSQGEGTEAFF
TRBV18	TRBD1	TRBJ1-4	CASSLQGKAEKLFF
TRBV10-1	TRBD1	TRBJ2-7	CASSESRGQSSYEQYF
TRBV7-2	.	TRBJ2-5	CASSLGSRAGVRSQYF
TRBV18	TRBD1	TRBJ1-1	CASSPLGQGFMNTEAFF
TRBV19	TRBD1	TRBJ1-6	CASQATGENSPLHF
TRBV11-2	TRBD2	TRBJ2-5	CASSPVSAPGGVQETQYF
TRBV9	TRBD2	TRBJ2-7	CASSVDSGGNEQYF
TRBV19	TRBD2	TRBJ2-7	CASSRVGTSGNYEQYF
TRBV2	TRBD2	TRBJ2-7	CASRGRGGYEQYF
TRBV7-8	TRBD2	TRBJ2-7	CASSFPPIAGATYEQYF
TRBV5-1	TRBD1	TRBJ1-3	CASSSGQGGGNTIYF
TRBV6-5	.	TRBJ1-2	CATQGTRDGYTF
TRBV5-4	TRBD1	TRBJ2-5	CASSSGDRKETQYF
TRBV2	.	TRBJ1-6	CASNPPLDNSPLHF
TRBV9	TRBD2	TRBJ2-7	CASSRTTSGRAYEQYF
TRBV4-1	TRBD2	TRBJ2-5	CASSQDILPGGPQYF
TRBV18	.	TRBJ2-7	CASSPARGSYEQYF
TRBV7-3	.	TRBJ2-1	CASSLGPGGYNEQFF
TRBV5-1	TRBD1	TRBJ2-5	CASTQGDGGQETQYF
TRBV5-1	.	TRBJ2-7	CASSPTGGRNHYEQYF
TRBV2	TRBD1	TRBJ2-5	CASSEFLTGGQETQYF
TRBV11-1	TRBD1	TRBJ2-7	CASSLGQARYEQYF
TRBV27	.	TRBJ1-4	CASRAGTVSTNEKLFF
TRBV13	TRBD2	TRBJ2-3	CASNVAGAPTDTQYF
TRBV19	TRBD2	TRBJ2-3	CASRRTSGLVDTQYF
TRBV7-6	.	TRBJ2-2	CASSLESGANTGELFF
TRBV20-1	.	TRBJ1-5	CSASEGAGLNQPQHF
TRBV5-4	TRBD2	TRBJ2-1	CASSFRRGGPGEQFF